A single sample gave rise to the 5 T cell receptor beta chains below, sequenced in a study of identical twins. TCRdb reprocessed the 5' RACE reads with MiXCR, giving one entry per CDR3 protein. The sample yields 450,000 or so distinct CDR3 sequences, roughly an eighth seen once. These records were also assigned to another study, of yellow fever vaccine responses in identical twins.

The sample taken for sequencing was CD4+ T cells sorted from blood. The receptor source for this set is a woman aged 18-29 years in good health.

This clonotype was seen a few times. The rearrangement uses TRBV27 and TRBJ2-1; 11 bases line up with TRBD2. The CDR3 length is 14 residues. The germline CDR1 and CDR2 sequences are MNHEY and SMNVEV (reference sequence). Trimming removed 4 bases from V and 14 bases from J; junction bases left unmatched: 10. The CDR3 is CASSSGASGRTEFF. The CDR3 coding sequence is TGTGCCAGCAGTTCCGGTGCTAGCGGGAGGACGGAGTTCTTC.

This chain links TRBV5-1 with TRBJ2-1; 8 bases align to TRBD1. The germline V gene has CDR1 SGHRS and CDR2 YFSETQ. CDR3 length: 15 amino acids. The junction had 10 bases not matched to a gene; V was cut back by 3 bases and J by 8 bases. The CDR3 nucleotides read TGCGCCAGCAGCTCGACAGGGGATCGTTTCGATGAGCAGTTCTTC. Translating gives CASSSTGDRFDEQFF.

J is TRBJ2-7 and V is TRBV20-1, with 8 positions matching TRBD2. Germline-derived CDR1 and CDR2 are DFQATT and SNEGSKA (reference sequence). V lost 6 bases to trimming and J lost 7 bases; unmatched junction nucleotides: 14. This CDR3 region has 14 residues. CDR3 coding DNA: TGCAGTGCCACCGGGGGGGAATATGTGTCGGAGCAGTACTTC. Its translation is CSATGGEYVSEQYF.

This clonotype has only a few counts. This chain connects TRBV3-1 to TRBJ1-1; 7 bases agree with TRBD1. The CDR3 is made up of 15 amino acids. V lost 1 base and J lost 1; bases outside the gene matches: 3. Germline V gene data show CDR1 as LGHDT and CDR2 as YNNKEL (reference sequence). The CDR3 reads CASSQVNRGNTEAFF. In DNA, the CDR3 is TGTGCCAGCAGCCAAGTAAACAGGGGGAACACTGAAGCTTTCTTT.

This sequence joins TRBV3-1 and TRBJ2-1; 8 bases agree with TRBD1. There are 16 residues in the CDR3. Unmatched junction bases numbered 8, after V lost 0 bases and J lost 7 bases. Germline V lookup: CDR1 LGHDT, CDR2 YNNKEL (reference sequence). The CDR3 here is CASSQDLTGGKNEQFF. In DNA, the CDR3 is TGTGCCAGCAGCCAAGATCTTACAGGGGGGAAAAATGAGCAGTTCTTC.